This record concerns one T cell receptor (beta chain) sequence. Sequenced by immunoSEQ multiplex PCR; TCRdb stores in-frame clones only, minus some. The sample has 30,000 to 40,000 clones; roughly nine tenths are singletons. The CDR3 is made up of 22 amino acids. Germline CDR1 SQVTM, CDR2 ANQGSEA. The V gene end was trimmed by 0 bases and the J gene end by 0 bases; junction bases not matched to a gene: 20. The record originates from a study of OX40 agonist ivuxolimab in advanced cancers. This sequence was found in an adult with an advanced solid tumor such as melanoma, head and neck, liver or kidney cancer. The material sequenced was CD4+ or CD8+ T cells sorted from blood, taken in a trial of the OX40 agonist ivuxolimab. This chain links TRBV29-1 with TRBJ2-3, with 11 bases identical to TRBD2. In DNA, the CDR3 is TGCAGCGTTGAAGAACAGGGGGCTAGCGGGGGGTCACCTTATGCTAGCACAGATACGCAGTATTTT. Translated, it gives CSVEEQGASGGSPYASTDTQYF.